This entry features one TCR beta chain sequence. CDR1 and CDR2 (germline): LNHDA, SQIVND (reference sequence). Trimming removed 10 bases at V and 5 bases at J, with 26 bases between. CDR3 length: 16 amino acids. The entry originates in a study of cytomegalovirus exposure and HLA in healthy donors. This PCR relied on a set of 60 Vbeta primers and 13 Jbeta primers. Sequenced by immunoSEQ multiplex PCR; TCRdb stores in-frame clones only, minus some. This table has 210,000 or so clones, 70% to 90% appearing once. The receptor was isolated from a girl aged 2 to 9 in good health and CMV-seronegative. The specimen was PBMCs. The V gene is TRBV19, the J gene TRBJ2-5; tentative D call: TRBD2 (5 bases). The CDR3 sequence is CATTRGPSAVGETQYF. The CDR3 nucleotides are TGTGCCACCACCCGAGGCCCATCAGCGGTTGGGGAGACCCAGTACTTC.